The clone carrying this T cell receptor beta chain was picked up a small number of times. Its specificity is unknown. The data are from a study of cytomegalovirus exposure and HLA in healthy donors. Findings and caveats of the study: Reported performance of the classifier showed diagnosis of cytomegalovirus status with high specificity and sensitivity.

The PCR employed 60 Vbeta primers together with 13 Jbeta primers. In the original analysis: A later analysis tallied tens of millions of unique TCR beta chains, about 12 million of them shared. Assay used: immunoSEQ multiplex PCR; TCRdb lists only in-frame clones, some missing. From that table come the V and J calls and clone size; the DNA was used to work out D and trimming. The sample lists some 160,000 clones, 77% occurring once. The clonotype originates from a woman aged 25 to 39 in good health and CMV-seronegative. Sequencing used PBMCs.

CDR3 sequence (DNA): TGTGCCAGCAGCTCGGTTAGGGCAGGGGAAAATTTGGATGAGCAGTTCTTC. It encodes CASSSVRAGENLDEQFF. The chain uses TRBV5-6 and TRBJ2-1, with a tentative D call TRBD1 (6 bases). The germline V and J ends were trimmed by 3 bases and 8 bases, with 24 bases remaining between them. This CDR3 comprises 17 residues. Germline V gene sequence: CDR1 SGHDT, CDR2 YYEEEE.